This is a list of T cell receptor beta chains from one sample in a study of blood T cell repertoires in COVID-19. Here immunoSEQ multiplex PCR was the method, and the copy in TCRdb shows in-frame clones only, minus some. The sample has hundreds of thousands of clones; approximately 90% are singletons. The specimen was PBMCs or T cells enriched from blood (not recorded which). These receptors all come from a man aged 30 to 39 who had recovered from COVID-19. The CDR3 runs from the conserved cysteine through the conserved F or W. A D gene is named only where the DNA matches it firmly. The listing skips clone size in some rows; elsewhere it reads once, few, many or a size class.

V	size	J	D	DNA	CDR3
TRBV29-1	.	TRBJ2-1	.	TGCAGCGTTGGACAGAACTCCTACAATGAGCAGTTCTTC	CSVGQNSYNEQFF
TRBV28	.	TRBJ2-7	.	TGTGCCAGCAGTTTACCCCCGGCGGCCCAAGCGGTGGCCTACGAGCAGTACTTC	CASSLPPAAQAVAYEQYF
TRBV11-2	.	TRBJ2-1	.	TGTGCCAGCAGCTCAGGGTCCGGTCCCCCCTACAATGAGCAGTTCTTC	CASSSGSGPPYNEQFF
TRBV13	.	TRBJ2-1	TRBD2	TGTGCCAGCAGCCCTAGCGGGAGTGCCTACAATGAGCAGTTCTTC	CASSPSGSAYNEQFF
TRBV2	.	TRBJ2-5	.	TGTGCCAGCAGTGTATGGGAGGTGGGAGAGACCCAGTACTTC	CASSVWEVGETQYF
TRBV29-1	.	TRBJ2-7	.	TGCAGCGGAGCCCAGGGTAGAGGCGAGCAGTACTTC	CSGAQGRGEQYF
TRBV2	.	TRBJ1-5	.	TGTGCCAGCGGGCAAAATAGCAATCAGCCCCAGCATTTT	CASGQNSNQPQHF
TRBV7-8	.	TRBJ2-3	.	TGTGCCAGCAGCCCTCACATAGCGATCTCTAATACGCAGTATTTT	CASSPHIAISNTQYF
TRBV2	.	TRBJ2-1	TRBD2	TGTGCCAGCAGGCAGGGACTAGCGGGTCGATCCTACAATGAGCAGTTCTTC	CASRQGLAGRSYNEQFF
TRBV6-5	once	TRBJ2-2	.	TGTGCCAGCAGTCCGCCCGGTCCGAACACCGGGGAGCTGTTTTTT	CASSPPGPNTGELFF
TRBV5-1	.	TRBJ2-7	.	TGCGCCAGCAGCTCCACCTCAGTCACAAGTCGCGAGCAGTACTTC	CASSSTSVTSREQYF
TRBV7-9	few	TRBJ1-5	TRBD1	TGTGCCAGCAGCCCAGGGACAGGTTGGCGTCAGCCCCAGCATTTT	CASSPGTGWRQPQHF